What follows are 5 T cell receptor beta chains derived from one specimen sequenced in a study of human T cells and chemical hapten exposure (dated by TCRdb to the early 2020s). The time point label on this specimen signifies: pre-sensitization, week 0. This sample's treatment or condition label indicates: therapeutic diphenylcyclopropenone sensitization with weekly scalp DPC. Libraries were constructed by RACE. Reads for this sample came from a NextSeq 500. TCRdb cleaned the public reads at Q25 with fastp, built clones with MiXCR and kept in-frame beta chains. Rows with one shared CDR3 protein collapse into an entry with the most common genes and DNA. The sample table shows about 68,000 distinct CDR3 sequences, and 11% are seen once. The biggest ten clones account for roughly 5% of the sample. The source was whole blood, collected in connection with sensitization to the hapten diphenylcyclopropenone (DPC). These TCRs come from a woman aged 45 to 65 with alopecia areata. Some clones in this sample may be carry-over from other donors' samples.

The chain recombines TRBV10-3 with TRBJ2-1; no clear D. Germline loops: CDR1 ENHRY, CDR2 SYGVKD. This CDR3 has 11 amino acids. The germline V and J ends were trimmed by 4 bases and 10 bases, with 8 bases remaining between them. CDR3 sequence: CAISGHNEQFF. In DNA form, the CDR3 reads TGTGCCATCAGTGGACATAACGAGCAGTTCTTC.

This clonotype has only a few counts. The chain employs TRBV14 and TRBJ2-7, with 8 bases identical to TRBD2. The CDR3 totals 15 residues. With V trimmed by 3 bases and J by 1 base, 5 bases remained unmatched. Germline CDR1 SGHDN, CDR2 FVKESK. The CDR3 DNA reads as TGTGCCAGCAGCCAGAACAGCGGGGGTTCCTACGAGCAGTACTTC. It encodes CASSQNSGGSYEQYF.

This clonotype was counted at least ten times. This sequence joins TRBV7-8 and TRBJ2-7; D not resolved. The ends were cut back, 5 bases at V and 4 bases at J, with 9 bases in the middle. The length of the CDR3 is 12 residues. Germline CDR1 is SGHVS and CDR2 is FQNEAQ. The CDR3 bases are TGTGCCAGCAGCCGCGGATCGTACGAGCAGTACTTC. Protein: CASSRGSYEQYF.

This clonotype was counted only a few times. The genes are TRBV25-1 and TRBJ1-4; 7 bases match TRBD1. Losses at the gene ends were 8 bases for V and 8 bases for J; bases not matched to a gene: 8. Looked up from germline, CDR1 is MGHDK and CDR2 is SYGVNS. CDR3 size: 13 residues. CDR3 nucleotides: TGTGCCAGCCGCTATCCGGGACAGGAAAAACTGTTTTTT. Residues: CASRYPGQEKLFF.

The chain is built from TRBV7-2 and TRBJ2-5, with D perhaps TRBD1 (6 bases). The CDR3 has 16 amino acids. Germline CDR1 and CDR2: SGHTA and FQGNSA. V lost 5 bases, J lost 2 bases, and 18 bases lay in between. The CDR3 loop is CASSPGDRPPQETQYF. DNA of the CDR3: TGTGCCAGCAGCCCGGGCGACAGGCCACCTCAAGAGACCCAGTACTTC. Complete variable domain (other parts from reference TRBV7-2 and TRBJ2-5): GAGVSQSPSNKVTEKGKDVELRCDPISGHTALYWYRQSLGQGLEFLIYFQGNSAPDKSGLPSDRFSAERTGGSVSTLTIQRTQQEDSAVYLCASSPGDRPPQETQYFGPGTRLLVL.